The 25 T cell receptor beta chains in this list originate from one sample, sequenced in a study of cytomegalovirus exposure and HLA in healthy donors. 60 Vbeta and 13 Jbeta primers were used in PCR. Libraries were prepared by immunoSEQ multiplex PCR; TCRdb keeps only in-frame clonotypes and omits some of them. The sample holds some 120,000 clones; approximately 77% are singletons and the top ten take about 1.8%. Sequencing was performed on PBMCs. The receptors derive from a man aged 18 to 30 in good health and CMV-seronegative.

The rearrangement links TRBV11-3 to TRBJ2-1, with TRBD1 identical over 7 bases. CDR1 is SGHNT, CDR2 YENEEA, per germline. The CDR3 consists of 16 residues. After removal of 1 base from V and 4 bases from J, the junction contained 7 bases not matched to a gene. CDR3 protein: CASSLAPTGIYNEQFF. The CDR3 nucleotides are TGTGCCAGCAGCTTAGCCCCGACAGGGATTTACAATGAGCAGTTCTTC.

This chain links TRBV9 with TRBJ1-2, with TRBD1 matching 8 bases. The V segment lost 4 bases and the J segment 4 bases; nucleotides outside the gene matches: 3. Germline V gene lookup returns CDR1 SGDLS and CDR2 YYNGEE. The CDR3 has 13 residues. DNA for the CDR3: TGTGCCAGCAGCTACGGGACAGGCTATGGCTACACCTTC. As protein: CASSYGTGYGYTF.

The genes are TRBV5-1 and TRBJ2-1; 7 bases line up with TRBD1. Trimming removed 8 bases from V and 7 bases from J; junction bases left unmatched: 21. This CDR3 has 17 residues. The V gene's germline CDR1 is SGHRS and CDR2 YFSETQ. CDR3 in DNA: TGCGCCAGTAGCCCCTCAGGGGGAACCCAAAGAGGGAATGAGCAGTTCTTC. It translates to CASSPSGGTQRGNEQFF.

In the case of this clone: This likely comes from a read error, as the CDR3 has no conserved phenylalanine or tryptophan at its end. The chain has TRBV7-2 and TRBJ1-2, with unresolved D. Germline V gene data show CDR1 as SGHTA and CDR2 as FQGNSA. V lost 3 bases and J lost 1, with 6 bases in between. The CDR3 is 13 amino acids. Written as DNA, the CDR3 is TGTGCCAGCAGCTTTGACGTTAACTATGGCTACACCCTC. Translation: CASSFDVNYGYTL.

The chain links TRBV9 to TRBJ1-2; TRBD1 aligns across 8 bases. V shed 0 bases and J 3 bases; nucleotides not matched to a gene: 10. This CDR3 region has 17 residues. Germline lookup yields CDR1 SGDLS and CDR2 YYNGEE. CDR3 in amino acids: CASSVATTGDGDYGYTF. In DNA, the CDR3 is TGTGCCAGCAGCGTAGCTACGACAGGGGATGGCGACTATGGCTACACCTTC.

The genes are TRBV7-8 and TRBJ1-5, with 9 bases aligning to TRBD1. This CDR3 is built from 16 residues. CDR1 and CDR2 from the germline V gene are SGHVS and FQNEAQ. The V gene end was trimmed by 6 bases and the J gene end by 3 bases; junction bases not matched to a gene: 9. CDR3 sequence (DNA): TGTGCCAGCAGTTCTCGTGACAGGGGGATCAATCAGCCCCAGCATTTT. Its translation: CASSSRDRGINQPQHF. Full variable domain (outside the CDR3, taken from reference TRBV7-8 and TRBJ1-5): GAGVSQSPRYKVAKRGQDVALRCDPISGHVSLFWYQQALGQGPEFLTYFQNEAQLDKSGLPSDRFFAERPEGSVSTLKIQRTQQEDSAVYLCASSSRDRGINQPQHFGDGTRLSIL.

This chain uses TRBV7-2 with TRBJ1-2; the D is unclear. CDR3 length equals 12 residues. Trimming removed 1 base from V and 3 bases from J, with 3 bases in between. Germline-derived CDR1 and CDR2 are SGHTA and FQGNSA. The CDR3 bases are TGTGCCAGCAGCTTAGGCGACTATGGCTACACCTTC. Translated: CASSLGDYGYTF.

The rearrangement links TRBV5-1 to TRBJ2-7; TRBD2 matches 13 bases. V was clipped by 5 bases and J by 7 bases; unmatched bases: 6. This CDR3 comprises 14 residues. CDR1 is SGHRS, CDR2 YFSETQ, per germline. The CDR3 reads CASRRGTSGVEQYF. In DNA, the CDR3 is TGCGCCAGCAGAAGGGGGACTAGCGGGGTGGAGCAGTACTTC.

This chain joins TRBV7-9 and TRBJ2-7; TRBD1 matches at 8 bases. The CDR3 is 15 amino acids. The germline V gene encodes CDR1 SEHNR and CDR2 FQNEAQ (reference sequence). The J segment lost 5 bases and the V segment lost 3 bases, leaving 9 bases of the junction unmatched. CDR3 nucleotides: TGTGCCAGCAGCTTCCAGGGGGCCCGGGATCACGAGCAGTACTTC. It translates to CASSFQGARDHEQYF.

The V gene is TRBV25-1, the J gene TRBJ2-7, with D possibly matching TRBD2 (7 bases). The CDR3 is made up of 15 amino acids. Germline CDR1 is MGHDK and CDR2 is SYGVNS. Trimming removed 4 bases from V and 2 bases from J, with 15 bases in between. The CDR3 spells CASSGGGRAAYEQYF. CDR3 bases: TGTGCCAGCAGTGGGGGGGGCAGGGCCGCCTACGAGCAGTACTTC.

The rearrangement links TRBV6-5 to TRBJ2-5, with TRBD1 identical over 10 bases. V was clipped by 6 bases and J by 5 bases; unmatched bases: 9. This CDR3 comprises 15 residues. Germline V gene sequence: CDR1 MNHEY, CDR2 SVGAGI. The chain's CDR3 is CASRADRGRTETQYF. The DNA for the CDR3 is TGTGCCAGCAGGGCGGACAGGGGGAGGACTGAGACCCAGTACTTC.

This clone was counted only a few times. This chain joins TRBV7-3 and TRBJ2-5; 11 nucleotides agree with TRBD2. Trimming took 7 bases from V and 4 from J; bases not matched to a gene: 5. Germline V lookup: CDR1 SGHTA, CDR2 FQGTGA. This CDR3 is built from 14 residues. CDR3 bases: TGTGCCAGCAAAATTAGCGGGGGGGCAGAGACCCAGTACTTC. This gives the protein CASKISGGAETQYF.

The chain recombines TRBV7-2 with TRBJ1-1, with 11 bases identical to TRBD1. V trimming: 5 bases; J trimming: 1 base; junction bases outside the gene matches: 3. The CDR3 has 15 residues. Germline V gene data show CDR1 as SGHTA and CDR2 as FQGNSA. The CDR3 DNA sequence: TGTGCCAGCAGCCTTGGGACAGGGGGGAACACTGAAGCTTTCTTT. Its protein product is CASSLGTGGNTEAFF.

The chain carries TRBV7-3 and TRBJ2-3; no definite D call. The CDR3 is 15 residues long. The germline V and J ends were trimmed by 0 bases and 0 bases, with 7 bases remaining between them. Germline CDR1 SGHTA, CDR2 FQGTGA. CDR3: CASSLTGGSTDTQYF. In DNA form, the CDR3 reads TGTGCCAGCAGCTTAACAGGCGGCAGCACAGATACGCAGTATTTT. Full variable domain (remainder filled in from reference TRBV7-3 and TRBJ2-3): GAGVSQTPSNKVTEKGKYVELRCDPISGHTALYWYRQSLGQGPEFLIYFQGTGAADDSGLPNDRFFAVRPEGSVSTLKIQRTERGDSAVYLCASSLTGGSTDTQYFGPGTRLTVL.

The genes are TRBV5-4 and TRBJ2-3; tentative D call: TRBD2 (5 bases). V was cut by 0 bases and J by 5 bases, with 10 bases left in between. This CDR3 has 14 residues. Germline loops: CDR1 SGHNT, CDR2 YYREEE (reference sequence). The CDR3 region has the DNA TGTGCCAGCAGCTTGGACGGAGGTCTAGATACGCAGTATTTT. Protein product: CASSLDGGLDTQYF.

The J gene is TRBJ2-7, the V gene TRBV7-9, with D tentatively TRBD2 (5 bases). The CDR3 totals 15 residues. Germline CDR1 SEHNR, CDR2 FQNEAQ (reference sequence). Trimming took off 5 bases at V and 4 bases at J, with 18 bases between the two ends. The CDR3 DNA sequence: TGTGCCAGCAGCCCGACCGGAGGCACCGATTACGAGCAGTACTTC. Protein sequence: CASSPTGGTDYEQYF.

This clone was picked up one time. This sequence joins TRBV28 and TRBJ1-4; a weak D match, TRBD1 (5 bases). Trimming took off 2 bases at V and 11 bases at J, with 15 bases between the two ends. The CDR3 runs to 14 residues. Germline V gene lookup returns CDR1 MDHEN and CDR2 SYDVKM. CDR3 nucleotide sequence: TGTGCCAGCAGTTTAAACCCCCTCGCAGGGAAACTGTTTTTT. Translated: CASSLNPLAGKLFF.

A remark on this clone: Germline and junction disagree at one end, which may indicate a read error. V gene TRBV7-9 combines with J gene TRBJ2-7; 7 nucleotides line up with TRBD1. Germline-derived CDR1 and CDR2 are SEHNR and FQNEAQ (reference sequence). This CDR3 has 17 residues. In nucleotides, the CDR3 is TGTTCCAGCAGCCTACGCAACACCGGACAGGACCTTTACGAGCAGTACTTC. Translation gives CSSSLRNTGQDLYEQYF.

CDR3 sequence reads: CAIRPDRGVFYGYTF. Here the CDR3 DNA reads TGTGCCATCAGACCTGACAGGGGAGTCTTTTATGGCTACACCTTC. J is TRBJ1-2 and V is TRBV10-3; 8 bases agree with TRBD1. Germline V lookup: CDR1 ENHRY, CDR2 SYGVKD. This CDR3 has 15 residues. With V trimmed by 6 bases and J by 5 bases, 11 bases remained unmatched.

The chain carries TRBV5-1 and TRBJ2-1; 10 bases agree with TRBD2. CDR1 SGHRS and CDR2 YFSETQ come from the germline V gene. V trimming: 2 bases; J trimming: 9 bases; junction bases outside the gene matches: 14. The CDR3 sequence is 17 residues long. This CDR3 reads CASSFSSGGASRGEQFF. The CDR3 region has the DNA TGCGCCAGCAGCTTCTCTAGCGGGGGAGCCTCCCGCGGTGAGCAGTTCTTC.

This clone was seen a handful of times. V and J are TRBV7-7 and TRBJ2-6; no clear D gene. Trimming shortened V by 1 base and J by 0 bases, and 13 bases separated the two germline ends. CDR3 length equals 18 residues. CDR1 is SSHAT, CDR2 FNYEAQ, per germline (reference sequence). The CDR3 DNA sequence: TGTGCCAGCAGCTTAGAACCCCTTAGCCCCTCTGGGGCCAACGTCCTGACTTTC. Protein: CASSLEPLSPSGANVLTF.

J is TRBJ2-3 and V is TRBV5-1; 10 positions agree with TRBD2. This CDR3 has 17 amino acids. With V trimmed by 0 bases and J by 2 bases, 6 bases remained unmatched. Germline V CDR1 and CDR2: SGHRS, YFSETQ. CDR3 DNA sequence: TGCGCCAGCAGCTTGGTTGGTAGCGGGGGGACCACAGATACGCAGTATTTT. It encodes CASSLVGSGGTTDTQYF. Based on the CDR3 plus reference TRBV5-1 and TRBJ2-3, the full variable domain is KAGVTQTPRYLIKTRGQQVTLSCSPISGHRSVSWYQQTPGQGLQFLFEYFSETQRNKGNFPGRFSGRQFSNSRSEMNVSTLELGDSALYLCASSLVGSGGTTDTQYFGPGTRLTVL.

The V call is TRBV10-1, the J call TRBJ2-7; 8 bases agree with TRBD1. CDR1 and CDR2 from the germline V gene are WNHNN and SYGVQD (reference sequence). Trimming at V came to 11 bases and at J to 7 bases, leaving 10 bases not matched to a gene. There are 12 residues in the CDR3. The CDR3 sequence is CAGERTGREQYF. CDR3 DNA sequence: TGCGCCGGAGAACGGACAGGGAGGGAGCAGTACTTC.

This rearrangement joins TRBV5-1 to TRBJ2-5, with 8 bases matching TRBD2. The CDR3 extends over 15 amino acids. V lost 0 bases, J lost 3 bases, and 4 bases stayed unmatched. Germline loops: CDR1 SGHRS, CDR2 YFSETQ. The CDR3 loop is CASSLGGLDKETQYF. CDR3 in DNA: TGCGCCAGCAGCTTGGGGGGACTAGATAAAGAGACCCAGTACTTC.

For the CDR3, the DNA is TGTGCCAGCAGTATATTAGAAAAACTGTTTTTT. Amino acids: CASSILEKLFF. The chain employs TRBV25-1 and TRBJ1-4; unclear D gene. V was shortened by 5 bases and J by 8 bases, with 6 bases between the two germline ends. CDR1 MGHDK and CDR2 SYGVNS come from the germline V gene. This CDR3 spans 11 amino acids.